These 12 T cell receptor beta chains share one sample of origin, sequenced in a study of T cell clusters in autoimmune cytopenias. TRB was amplified from roughly 270 ng of peripheral blood genomic DNA per sample. One tube held mixed TRB-A and TRB-B primer pools for touch-down PCR. For each CDR3 protein, TCRdb gives one entry from its re-call of the multiplex PCR reads, without DNA. The sample shows several thousand distinct CDR3 sequences, and roughly 25% sits with its ten largest clones. Sequencing input: peripheral blood. The receptors were gathered from a human donor with an autoimmune cytopenia or autoimmune hepatitis (not recorded which).

Judged by frequency, this clonotype is medium-sized. This rearrangement joins TRBV30 to TRBJ2-1; TCRdb designates TRBD1, a call that cannot be tested without DNA. CDR1 and CDR2 from the germline V gene are GTSNPN and SVGIG (reference sequence). The CDR3 consists of 11 residues. Here the CDR3 reads CAWNPTGFMFF.

The V call is TRBV12-3 or TRBV12-4, the J call TRBJ2-7; the TRBD2 assignment by TCRdb is unverifiable without DNA. The CDR3 covers 14 residues. The CDR3 protein is CASSPRDSSYEQYF.

By frequency, this clonotype is medium-sized. The chain employs TRBV19 and TRBJ2-1. Per the germline V gene, CDR1 is LNHDA and CDR2 is SQIVND (reference sequence). The CDR3 length is 12 residues. The CDR3 loop reads CASRGTYNEQFF.

V is TRBV27 and J is TRBJ1-5. The CDR3 extends over 13 amino acids. Germline CDR1 MNHEY, CDR2 SMNVEV (reference sequence). Here the CDR3 reads CASSEGYNQPQHF.

The rearrangement links TRBV20-1 to TRBJ1-1; absent DNA, TCRdb's TRBD1 call cannot be checked. The CDR3 extends over 13 amino acids. The germline V gene has CDR1 DFQATT and CDR2 SNEGSKA (reference sequence). The CDR3 sequence is CSASDSRNTEAFF.

The chain is built from TRBV20-1 and TRBJ2-1; TCRdb selects TRBD2, and the lack of DNA leaves this call unchecked. The V gene's germline CDR1 is DFQATT and CDR2 SNEGSKA (reference sequence). The CDR3 extends over 14 amino acids. The CDR3 loop is CSARLAGGYNEQFF.

V usage is TRBV19 and J usage is TRBJ2-1; lacking DNA, the TRBD2 call made by TCRdb goes unchecked. This CDR3 has 14 amino acids. Germline V CDR1 and CDR2: LNHDA, SQIVND (reference sequence). CDR3 residues: CASSGGTSYNEQFF.

The rearrangement joins TRBV18 to TRBJ1-2; TCRdb indicates TRBD1, and absent DNA this call remains unverified. Germline V lookup: CDR1 KGHSH, CDR2 LQKENI. The CDR3 spans 14 residues. CDR3 in amino acids: CASSSGQGNYGYTF.

The chain joins TRBV19 to TRBJ1-5. CDR3 length: 15 amino acids. CDR1 LNHDA and CDR2 SQIVND come from the germline V gene (reference sequence). The CDR3 here is CASSSAFRSNQPQHF.

This chain joins TRBV27 and TRBJ1-5. Germline CDR1 and CDR2: MNHEY and SMNVEV (reference sequence). CDR3 length equals 15 residues. CDR3: CASSPGSRMNQPQHF.

This clonotype is labeled medium-sized based on frequency. This sequence joins TRBV5-4 and TRBJ2-1. This CDR3 is built from 13 residues. CDR1 SGHNT and CDR2 YYREEE come from the germline V gene (reference sequence). The CDR3 sequence: CASSLRLNNEQFF.

This chain links TRBV5-1 with TRBJ2-5; checking the TCRdb D call of TRBD2 is not possible without DNA. This CDR3 is built from 15 residues. Per the germline V gene, CDR1 is SGHRS and CDR2 is YFSETQ. This chain's CDR3 is CASSRTDPLGETQYF. Full variable domain (rest looked up from reference TRBV5-1 and TRBJ2-5): KAGVTQTPRYLIKTRGQQVTLSCSPISGHRSVSWYQQTPGQGLQFLFEYFSETQRNKGNFPGRFSGRQFSNSRSEMNVSTLELGDSALYLCASSRTDPLGETQYFGPGTRLLVL.